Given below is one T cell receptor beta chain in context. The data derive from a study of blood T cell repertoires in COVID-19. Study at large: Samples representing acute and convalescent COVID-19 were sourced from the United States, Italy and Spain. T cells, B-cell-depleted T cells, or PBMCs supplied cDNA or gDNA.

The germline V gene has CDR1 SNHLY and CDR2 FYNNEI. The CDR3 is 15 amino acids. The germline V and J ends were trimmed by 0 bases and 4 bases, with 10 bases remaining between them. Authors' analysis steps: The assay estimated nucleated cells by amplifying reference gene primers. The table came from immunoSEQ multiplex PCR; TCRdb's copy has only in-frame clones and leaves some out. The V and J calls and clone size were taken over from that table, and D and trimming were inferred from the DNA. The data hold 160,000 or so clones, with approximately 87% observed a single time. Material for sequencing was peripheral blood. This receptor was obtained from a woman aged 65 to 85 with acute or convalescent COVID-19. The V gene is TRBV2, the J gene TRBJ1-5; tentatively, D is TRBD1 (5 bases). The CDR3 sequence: CASSEARTSNQPQHF. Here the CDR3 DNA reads TGTGCCAGCAGTGAAGCGCGGACATCGAATCAGCCCCAGCATTTT.